This T cell receptor beta chain comes out of a study of blood T cell repertoires in COVID-19. Study at large: The cDNA or gDNA used as material had been derived from T cells, B-cell-depleted T cells, or PBMCs.

Only in-frame clones appear in the TCRdb table, and some are missing; sequencing was by immunoSEQ multiplex PCR. The sample lists a few hundred thousand clones; around four fifths were seen once. Each participant's cohort was designated according to participant-reported clinical history. This clone was seen ten or more times. V lost 2 bases, J lost 1 base, and 16 bases lay in between. The CDR3 totals 17 residues. Looked up from germline, CDR1 is SGDLS and CDR2 is YYNGEE. The chain joins TRBV9 to TRBJ1-5; a weak D match, TRBD1 (5 bases). The source material was PBMCs or T cells enriched from blood (not recorded which). This TCR was recovered from a woman aged 45-65 years who had recovered from COVID-19. CDR3 DNA: TGTGCCAGCAGCGTTGATCCGTCAGGGCCCAGCAATCAGCCCCAGCATTTT. Translating it yields CASSVDPSGPSNQPQHF.